This TCR beta chain emerged from a study of sequential checkpoint blockade in melanoma. The table lists this clone with a count of one. Some clones are missing from TCRdb's copy, which holds only in-frame ones; the method was immunoSEQ multiplex PCR. This sample has around 11,000 clones, with around 75% found just once. Treatment defined: randomized to nivolumab then ipilimumab (arm A) or the reverse (arm B). This clonotype originated in a human donor with melanoma. This sample comprised CD8+ T cells sorted from blood (inferred from file names), obtained from a patient given nivolumab and ipilimumab in sequence.

The CDR3 DNA reads TGTGCCAGCAGCTTAGGACTAGCGGGAGGGTTTGCCTACGAGCAGTACTTC. This sequence encodes CASSLGLAGGFAYEQYF. The V call is TRBV13, the J call TRBJ2-7, with TRBD2 identical over 13 bases. Germline V gene lookup returns CDR1 PRHDT and CDR2 FYEKMQ (reference sequence). The V and J ends lost 0 bases and 2 bases, in that order; junction bases with no gene match: 4. The length of the CDR3 is 17 residues.